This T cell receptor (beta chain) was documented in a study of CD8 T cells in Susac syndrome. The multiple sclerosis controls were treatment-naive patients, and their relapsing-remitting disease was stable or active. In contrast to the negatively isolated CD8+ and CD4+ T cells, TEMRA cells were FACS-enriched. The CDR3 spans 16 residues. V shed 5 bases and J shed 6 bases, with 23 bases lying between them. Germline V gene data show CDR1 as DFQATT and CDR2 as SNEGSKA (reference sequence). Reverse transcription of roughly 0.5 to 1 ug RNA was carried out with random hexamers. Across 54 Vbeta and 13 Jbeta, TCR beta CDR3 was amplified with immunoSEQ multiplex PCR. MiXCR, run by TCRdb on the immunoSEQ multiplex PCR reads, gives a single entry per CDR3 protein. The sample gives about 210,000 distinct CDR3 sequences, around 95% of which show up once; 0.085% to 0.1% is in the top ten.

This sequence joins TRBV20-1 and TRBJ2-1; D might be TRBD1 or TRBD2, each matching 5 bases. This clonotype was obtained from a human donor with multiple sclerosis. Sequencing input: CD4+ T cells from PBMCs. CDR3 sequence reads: CSAPRHAQGVGNEQFF. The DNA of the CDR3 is TGCAGTGCTCCGCGTCATGCGCAGGGAGTTGGCAATGAGCAGTTCTTC.